This entry features one T cell receptor (beta chain) sequence. Its specificity is not known. This record belongs to a study of cytomegalovirus exposure and HLA in healthy donors. General observations from the study: Serostatus for CMV was the only available immune exposure information.

The primer mix had 60 Vbeta and 13 Jbeta primers. Data came from immunoSEQ multiplex PCR; TCRdb stores just in-frame clones and leaves some out. Of about 150,000 clones in the sample, approximately 61% were seen once. The CDR3 is made up of 12 amino acids. Germline V CDR1 and CDR2: SQVTM, ANQGSEA. J gave up 7 bases and V 7 bases, and 8 bases lay outside the gene matches. The rearrangement joins TRBV29-1 to TRBJ1-1, with 8 bases identical to TRBD1. The sequenced sample consisted of PBMCs. This TCR derives from a human donor in good health. This CDR3 is CSANSDRGEAFF. The DNA for the CDR3 is TGCAGCGCCAACTCCGACAGGGGTGAAGCTTTCTTT.